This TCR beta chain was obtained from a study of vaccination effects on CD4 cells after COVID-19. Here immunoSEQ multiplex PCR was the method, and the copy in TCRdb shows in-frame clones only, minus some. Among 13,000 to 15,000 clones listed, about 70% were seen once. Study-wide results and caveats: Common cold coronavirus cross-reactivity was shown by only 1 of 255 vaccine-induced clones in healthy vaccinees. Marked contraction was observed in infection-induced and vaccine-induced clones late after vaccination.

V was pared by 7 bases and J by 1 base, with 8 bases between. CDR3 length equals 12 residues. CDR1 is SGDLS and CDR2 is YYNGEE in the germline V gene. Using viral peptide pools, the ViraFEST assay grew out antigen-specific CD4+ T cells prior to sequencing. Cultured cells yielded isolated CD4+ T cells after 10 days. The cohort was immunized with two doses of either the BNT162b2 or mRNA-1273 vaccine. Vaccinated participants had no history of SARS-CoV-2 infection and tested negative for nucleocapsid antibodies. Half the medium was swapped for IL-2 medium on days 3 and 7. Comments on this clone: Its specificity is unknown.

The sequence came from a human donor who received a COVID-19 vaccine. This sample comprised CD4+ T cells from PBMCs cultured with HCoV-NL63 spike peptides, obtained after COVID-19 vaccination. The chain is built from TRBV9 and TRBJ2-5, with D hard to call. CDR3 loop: CASGRSQETQYF. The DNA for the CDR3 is TGTGCCAGCGGTCGGTCCCAAGAGACCCAGTACTTC.